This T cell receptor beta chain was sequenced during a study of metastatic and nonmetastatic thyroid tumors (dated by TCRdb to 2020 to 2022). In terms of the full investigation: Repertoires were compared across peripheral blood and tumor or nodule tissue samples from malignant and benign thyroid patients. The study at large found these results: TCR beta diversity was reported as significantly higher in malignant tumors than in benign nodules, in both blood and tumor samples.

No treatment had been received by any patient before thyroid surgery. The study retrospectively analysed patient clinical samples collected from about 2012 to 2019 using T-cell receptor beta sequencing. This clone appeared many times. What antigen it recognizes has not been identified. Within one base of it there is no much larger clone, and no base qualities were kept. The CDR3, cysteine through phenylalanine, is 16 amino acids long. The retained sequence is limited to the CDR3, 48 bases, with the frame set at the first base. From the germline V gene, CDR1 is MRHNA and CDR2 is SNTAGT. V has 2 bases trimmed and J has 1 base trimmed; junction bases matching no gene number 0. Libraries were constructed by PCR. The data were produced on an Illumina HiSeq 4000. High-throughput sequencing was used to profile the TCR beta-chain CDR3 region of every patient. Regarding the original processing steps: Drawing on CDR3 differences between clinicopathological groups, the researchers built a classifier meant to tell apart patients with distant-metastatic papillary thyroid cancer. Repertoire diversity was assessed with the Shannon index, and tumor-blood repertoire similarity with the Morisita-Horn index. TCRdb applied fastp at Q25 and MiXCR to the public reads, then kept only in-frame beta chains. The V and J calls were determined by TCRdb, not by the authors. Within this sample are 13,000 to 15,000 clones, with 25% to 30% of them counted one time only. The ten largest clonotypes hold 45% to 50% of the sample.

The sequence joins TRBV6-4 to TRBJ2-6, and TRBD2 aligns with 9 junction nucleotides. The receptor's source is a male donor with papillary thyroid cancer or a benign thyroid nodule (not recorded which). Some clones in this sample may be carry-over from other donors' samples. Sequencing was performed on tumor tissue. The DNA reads TGTGCCAGCAGTGACACTAGCGGGTCTGGGGCCAACGTCCTGACTTTC. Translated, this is CASSDTSGSGANVLTF.